The clone carrying this T cell receptor beta chain was seen a few times. Its antigen is unidentified. With 1 base clipped from V and 4 bases from J, the junction kept 4 bases outside the gene matches. The CDR3 has 15 amino acids. Germline V CDR1 and CDR2: LNHNV, YYDKDF (reference sequence). The data are from a study of T-cell reconstitution after alpha-beta-depleted transplantation in children. Study findings and constraints: There were some patients whose high TCRbeta diversity at day 60 came from surviving recipient T cells and thymic progenitors. Most T-cell counts and diversity one year after the transplant came from T cells that were newly produced.

Library preparation (for TCRbeta) was performed with unique molecular identifiers. TCRdb re-derived calls from the PCR reads in MiXCR, one entry per CDR3 protein. The sample includes fewer than 550,000 distinct CDR3 sequences, 15% to 20% of them seen just once. The source is a boy less than two years old who had a stem cell transplant for Wiskott-Aldrich syndrome, so the T cells may come from the graft donor. This chain joins TRBV15 and TRBJ2-1, with TRBD2 matching over 7 bases. Specimen: PBMCs, mostly from graft donor cells, collected 360 days after TCRalphabeta/CD19-depleted stem cell transplant. CDR3: CATSRGGSKYNEQFF. CDR3 coding DNA: TGTGCCACCAGCAGAGGCGGGAGTAAGTACAATGAGCAGTTCTTC.